Shown below are 10 T cell receptor beta chains from a single sample sequenced in a study of blood T cell repertoires in COVID-19. Sequenced by immunoSEQ multiplex PCR; TCRdb stores in-frame clones only, minus some. The data hold around 64,000 clones, with approximately 85% observed a single time. Sequencing used peripheral blood. Every receptor here comes from a human donor in a cohort sampled during active COVID-19.

J is TRBJ1-5 and V is TRBV28; D is unclear. Trimming left V 8 bases short and J 2 bases short, with 4 bases between. CDR1 and CDR2 from the germline V gene are MDHEN and SYDVKM. The CDR3 has 11 amino acids. Here the CDR3 DNA reads TGTGCCAGCTCAGGCAATCAGCCCCAGCATTTT. It is translated as CASSGNQPQHF.

The rearrangement uses TRBV6-2 or TRBV6-3 and TRBJ1-2; 9 positions match TRBD1. Germline V gene sequence: CDR1 MNHEY, CDR2 SVGEGT. Trimming took 6 bases from V and 6 from J; bases not matched to a gene: 8. This CDR3 comprises 14 residues. The CDR3 DNA sequence: TGTGCCAGCAGCCCGGACAGGGGCAGGGATGGCTACACCTTC. Its translation: CASSPDRGRDGYTF.

The chain links TRBV6-5 to TRBJ2-1, with 7 bases that match TRBD1. CDR1 and CDR2 from the germline V gene are MNHEY and SVGAGI. V was clipped by 4 bases and J by 2 bases; unmatched bases: 5. CDR3 length: 15 amino acids. CDR3 amino acids: CASSSERGPYNEQFF. Written as DNA, the CDR3 is TGTGCCAGCAGTTCAGAGAGGGGGCCCTACAATGAGCAGTTCTTC.

This chain links TRBV7-9 with TRBJ1-1; D is unresolved. The CDR3 runs to 13 residues. Germline V lookup: CDR1 SEHNR, CDR2 FQNEAQ (reference sequence). V gave up 0 bases and J gave up 8 bases, with 10 bases separating them. Here the CDR3 reads CASSLAAATEAFF. The CDR3 nucleotides read TGTGCCAGCAGCTTAGCGGCGGCTACCGAAGCTTTCTTT.

V gene TRBV27 combines with J gene TRBJ1-2; 11 bases agree with TRBD1. Germline assignment: CDR1 MNHEY and CDR2 SMNVEV (reference sequence). V lost 1 base, J lost 6 bases, and 7 bases stayed unmatched. CDR3 length: 16 residues. The CDR3 DNA is TGTGCCAGCAGTTTATACTTCCTGGGACAGGGGGATGGCTACACCTTC. It specifies CASSLYFLGQGDGYTF.

This clone was seen a handful of times. The V and J genes are TRBV5-5 and TRBJ2-3; D is undetermined. This CDR3 has 13 amino acids. Germline V gives CDR1 SGHKS, CDR2 YYEKEE (reference sequence). The ends were cut back, 1 base at V and 6 bases at J, with 9 bases in the middle. The CDR3 DNA reads as TGTGCCAGCAGCTTGTTCTCCCCGGATACGCAGTATTTT. It translates to CASSLFSPDTQYF.

The chain links TRBV6-1 to TRBJ1-2; 7 positions agree with TRBD1. V lost 2 bases, J lost 12 bases, and 0 bases stayed unmatched. The CDR3 sequence is 10 residues long. Germline lookup yields CDR1 MNHNS and CDR2 SASEGT. DNA of the CDR3: TGTGCCAGCAGTGAAAGGGGGCACACCTTC. Residues: CASSERGHTF.

This clone was picked up a small number of times. This sequence joins TRBV3-1 (or the pseudogene TRBV3-2) and TRBJ1-2; 8 nucleotides match TRBD1. Germline-derived CDR1 and CDR2 are LGHDT and YNNKEL (reference sequence). The V gene end was trimmed by 6 bases and the J gene end by 4 bases; junction bases not matched to a gene: 10. There are 15 residues in the CDR3. DNA for the CDR3: TGTGCCAGCAGAGAAGCAGGCACAGGGGGCTATGGCTACACCTTC. This sequence encodes CASREAGTGGYGYTF.

The J gene is TRBJ2-7, the V gene TRBV2; D might be TRBD1 (5 bases). The CDR3 totals 14 residues. Germline values: CDR1 SNHLY, CDR2 FYNNEI. Trimming took off 7 bases at V and 0 bases at J, with 13 bases between the two ends. The CDR3 DNA is TGTGCCAGCATTTGGAGACAGAGCTCCTACGAGCAGTACGTC. Amino acids: CASIWRQSSYEQYV.

This chain connects TRBV7-9 to TRBJ2-7, with 13 bases matching TRBD2. CDR3 length: 15 amino acids. The V gene's germline CDR1 is SEHNR and CDR2 FQNEAQ (reference sequence). The ends lost 4 bases at V and 6 bases at J; junction bases unmatched: 6. CDR3 nucleotide sequence: TGTGCCAGCAGCTCTACTAGCGGGGGGGTTTTCGAGCAGTACGTC. Translation gives CASSSTSGGVFEQYV.